This T cell receptor beta chain was recorded in a study of cytomegalovirus exposure and HLA in healthy donors. Whole-study findings and limits: Highest at DRB1 and lowest at HLA-C, TCR association rates differed among HLA loci in a later analysis.

With respect to this clone: Its antigen remains unidentified.

The PCR had 60 Vbeta and 13 Jbeta primers. The protocol was immunoSEQ multiplex PCR, while the TCRdb copy is restricted to in-frame clones and leaves out a portion. This sample's clone table lists some 64,000 clones. Per germline, CDR1 MNHEY and CDR2 SMNVEV (reference sequence). This CDR3 is 15 amino acids long. V lost 5 bases to trimming and J lost 2 bases, with 16 bases between them. The TCR was taken from a woman aged 25 to 39 in good health and CMV-seronegative. Sequencing input: PBMCs. The chain employs TRBV27 and TRBJ2-7; D is uncertain. The CDR3 loop is CASSPMPVGAYEQYF. For the CDR3, the DNA is TGTGCCAGCAGTCCAATGCCAGTTGGAGCCTACGAGCAGTACTTC.